This T cell receptor (beta chain) was documented in a study of shared clonotypes between healthy human individuals. At the level of the study: CD8 memory received one plate per donor, CD8 naive two, CD4 memory three and CD4 naive three. Notes on the study in general: Non-shared clonotypes showed lower generation probabilities than clonotypes common to all four donors. The sole specimen, blood, was sampled, and tissue repertoires likely differ.

Per the authors' pipeline: Filtering differed for immunoSEQ, which gave only junction sequences without quality scores. Some clones are missing from TCRdb's copy, which holds only in-frame ones; the method was immunoSEQ multiplex PCR. For V, J and clone size, that table is used; D and trimming come from the DNA. Of 950,000 to 1,200,000 clones listed, roughly 80% were seen once; the top ten hold 0.7% to 0.95%. Germline V gene data show CDR1 as SNHLY and CDR2 as FYNNEI. V was pared by 6 bases and J by 4 bases, with 5 bases of the junction left unmatched. CDR3 length: 14 amino acids. To note about this clone: Its antigen is not known.

This clonotype was obtained from a man between 18 and 35 years old in good health. Some clones in this sample may be carry-over from other donors' samples. The V and J genes are TRBV2 and TRBJ2-1; 8 nucleotides match TRBD1. Specimen: memory CD4+ T cells from PBMCs. Regarding subset: CD45RA-negative fraction. The CDR3 nucleotides are TGTGCCAGCAGAGCAGGGGGCAATTACAATGAGCAGTTCTTC. As protein: CASRAGGNYNEQFF. Full variable domain (missing parts from reference TRBV2 and TRBJ2-1): EPEVTQTPSHQVTQMGQEVILRCVPISNHLYFYWYRQILGQKVEFLVSFYNNEISEKSEIFDDQFSVERPDGSNFTLKIRSTKLEDSAMYFCASRAGGNYNEQFFGPGTRLTVL.